The 10 T cell receptor beta chains below all came from one sample that was sequenced in a study of T-cell reconstitution after alpha-beta-depleted transplantation in children. Using unique molecular identifiers, the investigators prepared the TCRbeta library. TCRdb re-called the PCR reads with MiXCR, one entry per CDR3 protein. The repertoire consists of more than 400,000 distinct CDR3 sequences, with about 10% occurring once and the leading ten covering approximately 14%. The sequencing here drew on PBMCs, mostly from graft donor cells, taken 180 days after TCRalphabeta/CD19-depleted stem cell transplant. The receptors were gathered from a female patient aged 2-9 years who had a stem cell transplant for aplastic anemia, so the T cells may come from the graft donor.

The chain couples TRBV20-1 to TRBJ1-1; D call uncertain. The V and J ends lost 0 bases and 3 bases respectively, with 17 bases between them. The CDR3 has 16 amino acids. Per the germline V gene, CDR1 is DFQATT and CDR2 is SNEGSKA (reference sequence). CDR3 loop: CSAREVRGIPYTEAFF. CDR3 nucleotides: TGCAGTGCTAGAGAAGTCCGAGGGATCCCCTACACTGAAGCTTTCTTT.

This clonotype was seen a handful of times. The chain joins TRBV15 to TRBJ2-1; D gene ambiguous. The germline CDR1 and CDR2 sequences are LNHNV and YYDKDF (reference sequence). CDR3 length: 11 residues. Trimming cost V 6 bases and J 4 bases, with 4 bases left between them. The CDR3 protein is CATRAYNEQFF. CDR3 bases: TGTGCCACCAGGGCTTACAATGAGCAGTTCTTC.

The chain recombines TRBV10-3 with TRBJ2-7; 7 nucleotides agree with TRBD1. With V trimmed by 6 bases and J by 0 bases, 5 bases remained unmatched. This CDR3 contains 14 residues. Per germline, CDR1 ENHRY and CDR2 SYGVKD. CDR3: CAIRGDRVSYEQYF. CDR3 DNA sequence: TGTGCCATCAGGGGTGACAGGGTCTCCTACGAGCAGTACTTC.

This clonotype was recorded at least ten times. The genes are TRBV28 and TRBJ2-3; 12 nucleotides agree with TRBD1. V was clipped by 3 bases and J by 6 bases; unmatched bases: 4. Germline V gene lookup returns CDR1 MDHEN and CDR2 SYDVKM. The CDR3 length is 15 residues. The CDR3 DNA sequence: TGTGCCAGCAGTTTTCCGGGACAGGGGGCGGATACGCAGTATTTT. Protein product: CASSFPGQGADTQYF.

The chain employs TRBV7-2 and TRBJ2-2; TRBD1 agrees at 8 bases. CDR3 length equals 14 residues. Looked up from germline, CDR1 is SGHTA and CDR2 is FQGNSA. Unmatched junction bases numbered 7, after V lost 4 bases and J lost 9 bases. CDR3 sequence reads: CASSSRTGLRELFF. CDR3 bases: TGTGCCAGCAGCTCCAGGACAGGGCTCCGGGAGCTGTTTTTT.

This chain connects TRBV5-5 to TRBJ1-1; D remains unclear. The length of the CDR3 is 13 residues. The germline V gene encodes CDR1 SGHKS and CDR2 YYEKEE (reference sequence). Trimming removed 1 base at V and 3 bases at J, with 7 bases between. CDR3 residues: CASSLWGYTEAFF. CDR3 DNA: TGTGCCAGCAGCTTGTGGGGATACACTGAAGCTTTCTTT.

The sample holds a few counts of this clonotype. This chain uses TRBV29-1 with TRBJ2-3; D ambiguous. The CDR3 is made up of 14 amino acids. Germline V gene lookup returns CDR1 SQVTM and CDR2 ANQGSEA. Trimming stripped 4 bases from V and 1 base from J, with 12 bases between. CDR3 sequence: CSVGRRDGTDTQYF. CDR3 nucleotide sequence: TGCAGCGTTGGCCGCAGAGATGGCACAGATACGCAGTATTTT.

This clonotype was seen more than once but under ten times. The chain couples TRBV5-1 to TRBJ2-2; tentatively, D is TRBD2 (5 bases). The V end was cut by 1 base, the J end by 5 bases, with 9 bases between. The germline CDR1 and CDR2 sequences are SGHRS and YFSETQ. The CDR3 is 14 amino acids. The CDR3, as DNA: TGCGCCAGCAGCTTGAGTCCGGGAACCGGGGAGCTGTTTTTT. Protein: CASSLSPGTGELFF.

The table lists this clonotype with many counts. The chain is built from TRBV12-3 or TRBV12-4 and TRBJ2-7; 7 nucleotides align to TRBD1. The CDR3 is 15 amino acids. The ends lost 5 bases at V and 3 bases at J; junction bases unmatched: 10. For the CDR3, the DNA is TGTGCCAGCAGTGCCCGACAGGGTACGGGCTACGAGCAGTACTTC. Its translation is CASSARQGTGYEQYF.

This clonotype was found a few times. The V gene is TRBV7-2, the J gene TRBJ1-2, with TRBD1 matching 7 bases. V trimming: 5 bases; J trimming: 8 bases; junction bases outside the gene matches: 14. The CDR3 extends over 15 amino acids. Germline CDR1 reads SGHTA; CDR2 reads FQGNSA. This CDR3 is CASSPRGTVTRGYTF. Written as DNA, the CDR3 is TGTGCCAGCAGCCCGAGAGGGACAGTAACTAGAGGCTACACCTTC.